The rows below give T cell receptor beta chains drawn from one sample of a study of shared clonotypes between healthy human individuals. The protocol was immunoSEQ multiplex PCR, while the TCRdb copy is restricted to in-frame clones and leaves out a portion. The table lists around 2,100,000 clones, roughly 94% of them singletons. The source material was naive CD8+ T cells sorted from blood. The source is a young man in good health. Both conserved end residues are part of each CDR3. A D gene is named only where the DNA matches it firmly. Clone size appears in some rows only: once, few, many, or a class for an expanded clone.

v_gene	d_gene	abundance	j_gene	CDR3aa	CDR3nt
TRBV19	.	.	TRBJ1-5	CASSVDSYSNQPQHF	TGTGCCAGTAGTGTAGACAGTTATAGCAATCAGCCCCAGCATTTT
TRBV2	.	once	TRBJ2-2	CASGDHGRDDTGELFF	TGTGCCAGCGGTGATCATGGCAGGGATGACACCGGGGAGCTGTTTTTT
TRBV6-1	.	.	TRBJ2-3	CASTHSSLGADTQYF	TGTGCCAGCACTCACTCGTCCTTGGGTGCAGATACGCAGTATTTT
TRBV13	.	.	TRBJ2-1	CASSPGGQGYSNEQFF	TGTGCCAGCAGCCCGGGAGGACAGGGTTATTCAAATGAGCAGTTCTTC
TRBV2	TRBD1	few	TRBJ1-2	CASSEEDRPNYGYTF	TGTGCCAGCAGTGAAGAGGACAGGCCAAACTATGGCTACACCTTC
TRBV6-1	.	.	TRBJ1-5	CASSEWTEINQPQHF	TGTGCCAGCAGTGAATGGACCGAAATAAATCAGCCCCAGCATTTT
TRBV5-4	.	.	TRBJ2-7	CASSLSGYYEQYF	TGTGCCAGCAGCTTGTCGGGATACTACGAGCAGTACTTC
TRBV30	TRBD2	.	TRBJ2-1	CAWTGLAGGRSYNEQFF	TGTGCCTGGACCGGACTAGCGGGAGGGCGCTCCTACAATGAGCAGTTCTTC
TRBV9	.	once	TRBJ1-2	CASSPPRGNYGYTF	TGTGCCAGCAGCCCCCCCCGGGGCAACTATGGCTACACCTTC
TRBV28	.	.	TRBJ1-1	CASSSRGVMNTEAFF	TGTGCCAGCAGTTCCAGGGGTGTCATGAACACTGAAGCTTTCTTT
TRBV10-3	.	.	TRBJ2-3	CAISESGVTTDTQYF	TGTGCCATCAGTGAGTCGGGGGTTACGACAGATACGCAGTATTTT
TRBV11-2	.	.	TRBJ1-1	CASSPRAWGFTEAFF	TGTGCCAGCAGCCCCCGGGCCTGGGGATTCACTGAAGCTTTCTTT
TRBV11-2	TRBD2	.	TRBJ2-3	CASNPTSGGTDTQYF	TGTGCCAGCAACCCGACTAGCGGGGGCACAGATACGCAGTATTTT
TRBV6-6	TRBD1	.	TRBJ2-7	CASSSQGTGSEQYF	TGTGCCAGCAGTTCTCAGGGGACAGGGAGCGAGCAGTACTTC
TRBV6-5	.	.	TRBJ2-5	CASSYSIRAEETQYF	TGTGCCAGCAGTTACTCGATCCGGGCCGAAGAGACCCAGTACTTC
TRBV6-5	.	.	TRBJ2-1	CASSQTSSNNEQFF	TGTGCCAGCAGTCAGACTAGTAGCAACAATGAGCAGTTCTTC
TRBV7-9	.	.	TRBJ2-7	CASSPKGGRKSYEQYF	TGTGCCAGCAGTCCCAAGGGGGGGCGTAAATCCTACGAGCAGTACTTC
TRBV7-9	.	.	TRBJ1-4	CASSSAGRGVRGEKLFF	TGTGCCAGCAGCTCCGCAGGGCGTGGGGTACGCGGTGAAAAACTGTTTTTT
TRBV6-1	TRBD1	.	TRBJ1-2	CASSLLGQAGYGYTF	TGTGCCAGCAGTTTGTTGGGACAGGCCGGCTATGGCTACACCTTC
TRBV27	TRBD1	.	TRBJ2-7	CASSPHRGSYEQYF	TGTGCCAGCAGTCCCCACAGGGGATCCTACGAGCAGTACTTC
TRBV4-3	.	.	TRBJ1-2	CASSSYSGGGYTF	TGCGCCAGCAGCTCCTACTCTGGGGGAGGCTACACCTTC
TRBV2	TRBD1	.	TRBJ2-7	CASTRTGSYEQYF	TGTGCCAGCACCCGGACAGGGTCCTACGAGCAGTACTTC
TRBV21-1	.	.	TRBJ2-1	CASSDEYEGIDEQFF	TGTGCCAGCAGCGACGAATACGAGGGGATCGATGAGCAGTTCTTC
TRBV7-9	TRBD1	.	TRBJ2-1	CASSPRTGHEQFF	TGTGCCAGCAGCCCCCGGACAGGACATGAGCAGTTCTTC
TRBV4-1	TRBD1	.	TRBJ1-1	CASSQATGKTEAFF	TGCGCCAGCAGCCAAGCGACAGGGAAGACTGAAGCTTTCTTT
TRBV2	TRBD1	.	TRBJ2-7	CASRPGTGVSTEQYF	TGTGCCAGCAGACCCGGGACAGGGGTCTCTACCGAGCAGTACTTC
TRBV25-1	.	once	TRBJ2-1	CASGGDRLKFF	TGTGCCAGTGGAGGGGACAGACTGAAATTCTTC
TRBV4-1	.	.	TRBJ1-2	CASSFTGLGYTF	TGCGCCAGCAGCTTTACCGGACTTGGCTACACCTTC
TRBV7-9	.	.	TRBJ2-5	CASSLVGSWETQYF	TGTGCCAGCAGCTTAGTCGGATCTTGGGAGACCCAGTACTTC
TRBV7-2	.	.	TRBJ1-4	CASSYSGSTNEKLFF	TGTGCCAGCAGCTACTCAGGGTCCACTAATGAAAAACTGTTTTTT
TRBV11-1	.	.	TRBJ1-5	CASSVTRGGPQHF	TGTGCCAGCAGCGTTACAAGGGGAGGGCCCCAGCATTTT
TRBV7-9	.	.	TRBJ2-7	CASSSFSGPYEQYF	TGTGCCAGCAGCTCGTTCTCTGGGCCCTACGAGCAGTACTTC
TRBV21-1	.	.	TRBJ2-7	CASSNRVPVEQYF	TGTGCCAGCAGCAACAGGGTTCCGGTCGAGCAGTACTTC
TRBV9	TRBD2	.	TRBJ2-7	CASSLEEAGVYEQYF	TGTGCCAGCAGTCTAGAAGAAGCGGGGGTCTACGAGCAGTACTTC
TRBV7-9	.	.	TRBJ1-4	CASSFRGILDEKLFF	TGTGCCAGCAGCTTCAGGGGAATTCTAGATGAAAAACTGTTTTTT
TRBV28	.	.	TRBJ2-5	CASSLIGDQETQYF	TGTGCCAGCAGTCTCATCGGGGACCAAGAGACCCAGTACTTC
TRBV19	.	.	TRBJ1-1	CASIGGTEAFF	TGTGCCAGTATCGGGGGCACTGAAGCTTTCTTT
TRBV7-9	TRBD1	.	TRBJ2-7	CASSRQGQYEQYF	TGTGCCAGCAGCCGACAGGGACAATACGAGCAGTACTTC
TRBV12-1	.	.	TRBJ1-5	CASSFKWSDKGNQPQHF	TGTGCCAGCAGCTTTAAGTGGTCGGACAAAGGTAATCAGCCCCAGCATTTT
TRBV9	.	.	TRBJ2-2	CASSEWTGELFF	TGTGCCAGCAGCGAGTGGACCGGGGAGCTGTTTTTT
TRBV7-9	.	.	TRBJ1-1	CASSLVRENTEAFF	TGTGCCAGCAGCTTAGTACGAGAGAACACTGAAGCTTTCTTT
TRBV27	.	.	TRBJ2-7	CASSPGPNYEQYF	TGTGCCAGCAGTCCGGGACCCAATTACGAGCAGTACTTC
TRBV15	TRBD1	.	TRBJ2-7	CATSRDQQGQGRYEQYF	TGTGCCACCAGCAGAGATCAACAGGGACAGGGGAGGTACGAGCAGTACTTC
TRBV12-5	.	.	TRBJ2-7	CASGRQYPYEQYF	TGTGCTAGTGGTCGCCAATATCCCTACGAGCAGTACTTC